The rows below give T cell receptor beta chains drawn from one sample of a study of T cell responses to AZD1222 COVID-19 vaccine. Sequencing used immunoSEQ multiplex PCR; TCRdb keeps in-frame clones, though not all of them. The data contain some 24,000 clones, about 85% of them seen just once; the ten biggest clones take up around 7.9%. This material consisted of peripheral blood, taken 28 days after the second AZD1222 dose. These receptors were taken from an adult who received the AZD1222 COVID-19 vaccine. Both conserved end residues are part of each CDR3. The D gene is left open where the match is weak. Size tells how often a clone was seen (once, few, many) or the class of an expanded clone, and some rows leave it out.

TRBV6-4	.	TRBD1	TRBJ2-1	TGTGCCAGCAGTGTTTCGACAGGGACCCACAATGAGCAGTTCTTC	CASSVSTGTHNEQFF
TRBV5-1	.	TRBD2	TRBJ2-3	TGCGCCAGCAGTGGTAGCGGGGGAATGGGGAGCACAGATACGCAGTATTTT	CASSGSGGMGSTDTQYF
TRBV6-5	once	TRBD2	TRBJ2-1	TGTGCCAGCAGGACTAGCGGGGTCGATGAGCAGTTCTTC	CASRTSGVDEQFF
TRBV2	once	TRBD1	TRBJ1-6	TGTGCCAGCAGTGAACAGGGGGCAAACTCACCCCTCCACTTT	CASSEQGANSPLHF
TRBV28	.	.	TRBJ1-1	TGTGCCAGCAGACGTCGACAGGACACTGAAGCTTTCTTT	CASRRRQDTEAFF
TRBV7-9	.	.	TRBJ2-1	TGTGCCAGCAGCTTAGGCACAGCAACGTACAATGAGCAGTTCTTC	CASSLGTATYNEQFF
TRBV6-6	.	TRBD2	TRBJ2-2	TGTGCCAGCAGTTATGTGCTAGCGGAGGGGGAGCTGTTTTTT	CASSYVLAEGELFF
TRBV9	.	TRBD2	TRBJ2-7	TGTGCCAGCAGCGGAGAGGGAATAGGGAGGGAGTACGAGCAGTACTTC	CASSGEGIGREYEQYF
TRBV5-1	.	TRBD2	TRBJ2-5	TGCGCCAGCAGCTTGTTGGTGCTGACTAGCGTGGAGACCCAGTACTTC	CASSLLVLTSVETQYF
TRBV7-6	.	TRBD1	TRBJ1-1	TGTGCCAGCAGCTCCGGACAGGGGGGGAACACTGAAGCTTTCTTT	CASSSGQGGNTEAFF
TRBV7-9	few	.	TRBJ1-1	TGTGCCAGCAGCTTTGGCGGTCTGAACACTGAAGCTTTCTTT	CASSFGGLNTEAFF
TRBV5-1	.	TRBD2	TRBJ2-2	TGCGCCAGCAGCGTTCAGACTAGCGGCACCGGGGAGCTGTTTTTT	CASSVQTSGTGELFF
TRBV30	.	.	TRBJ2-7	TGTGCCTGGAGCCACGCTTACGAGCAGTACTTC	CAWSHAYEQYF
TRBV27	.	TRBD1	TRBJ2-5	TGTGCCAGCAAACTGGAGACGCCCGAGAGGACAGGGGGAGAGACCCAGTACTTC	CASKLETPERTGGETQYF
TRBV29-1	.	.	TRBJ2-1	TGCAGCGTTGAAGGGCTAGGGGGGAGGAGGTACAATGAGCAGTTCTTC	CSVEGLGGRRYNEQFF
TRBV7-8	.	.	TRBJ2-7	TGTGCCAGCAGCTTGCGGGCAGGGTTGTACGAGCAGTACTTC	CASSLRAGLYEQYF
TRBV5-1	.	.	TRBJ1-1	TGCGCCAGCAGCTTTCAGACCGGCGGCACTGAAGCTTTCTTT	CASSFQTGGTEAFF
TRBV28	.	TRBD1	TRBJ1-1	TGTGCCAGCAGTTCACCGGGACAGGGGAACACTGAAGCTTTCTTT	CASSSPGQGNTEAFF
TRBV7-8	.	.	TRBJ1-3	TGTGCCAGCAGCTTAGCTCGGTCTGGAAACACCATATATTTT	CASSLARSGNTIYF
TRBV7-2	.	.	TRBJ2-1	TGTGCCAGCAGCGGTGGTCGGGCTCAGAGCTCCTACAATGAGCAGTTCTTC	CASSGGRAQSSYNEQFF
TRBV5-1	.	TRBD1	TRBJ2-7	TGCGCCAGTAGCCGGGACAGGGAATACGAGCAGTACTTC	CASSRDREYEQYF
TRBV2	.	.	TRBJ2-1	TGTGCCAGCTCCGAGGGCCGAATATACAATGAGCAGTTCTTC	CASSEGRIYNEQFF
TRBV6-2/TRBV6-3	.	.	TRBJ1-2	TGTGCCAGCAGTTACGAAGACCTCGGGGGTGGCTACACCTTC	CASSYEDLGGGYTF
TRBV7-3	.	.	TRBJ2-3	TGTGCCAGCAGCCTAGGGGGGGCTGGCACAGATACGCAGTATTTT	CASSLGGAGTDTQYF
TRBV28	.	.	TRBJ1-5	TGTGCCAGCAGTTTATTGCGAGGTCCTCAGCATTTT	CASSLLRGPQHF
TRBV28	once	.	TRBJ1-3	TGTGCCAGCAGTTTATCCCAGGACACCATATATTTT	CASSLSQDTIYF
TRBV7-9	.	.	TRBJ1-4	TGTGCCAGCAGCTTGTCCCAGGGCTTAAATGAAAAACTGTTTTTT	CASSLSQGLNEKLFF
TRBV29-1	.	.	TRBJ1-1	TGCAGCGTCGCTCAGGGAGAGGGCACTGAAGCTTTCTTT	CSVAQGEGTEAFF
TRBV6-5	.	TRBD1	TRBJ1-5	TGTGCCAGCAGACGTACAGGGGGCTTAGATCAGCCCCAGCATTTT	CASRRTGGLDQPQHF
TRBV3-1/TRBV3-2	.	.	TRBJ2-7	TGTGCCAGCAGCTCGAGGGCCCCCTACGAGCAGTACTTC	CASSSRAPYEQYF
TRBV5-4	.	.	TRBJ2-5	TGTGCCAGCAGCTTCATAGGGCGAGATCAAGAGACCCAGTACTTC	CASSFIGRDQETQYF
TRBV7-2	.	.	TRBJ1-5	TGTGCCAGCAGCCGGGACGGTAATAGCAATCAGCCCCAGCATTTT	CASSRDGNSNQPQHF
TRBV2	once	.	TRBJ1-4	TGTGCCAGCAGTTGGCCCCTTCCTGGGACTAATGAAAAACTGTTTTTT	CASSWPLPGTNEKLFF
TRBV27	once	.	TRBJ1-2	TGTGCCAGCAGTTATAGCGGGGGGTTCTATGGCTACACCTTC	CASSYSGGFYGYTF
TRBV27	.	.	TRBJ1-5	TGTGCCAGCAGTTTAAGACCCCACGGAGGAGGGGGGCAAGGCAATCAGCCCCAGCATTTT	CASSLRPHGGGGQGNQPQHF
TRBV14	.	.	TRBJ2-1	TGTGCCAGCAGCCAACTAGGGGTGCAGTCCGATGAGCAGTTCTTC	CASSQLGVQSDEQFF
TRBV7-7	once	TRBD1	TRBJ2-3	TGTGCCAGCAGCTCCCTCAATATGAAACAGGGGGGTACGCAGTATTTT	CASSSLNMKQGGTQYF
TRBV5-4	.	TRBD2	TRBJ2-5	TGTGCCAGCAGCTCCGGACTAGCGGGACGTGGAGAGACCCAGTACTTC	CASSSGLAGRGETQYF
TRBV7-2	.	TRBD2	TRBJ2-1	TGTGCCAGCAGCCAGACTAGCGGGACCTACAATGAGCAGTTCTTC	CASSQTSGTYNEQFF
TRBV6-5	.	.	TRBJ2-7	TGTGCCAGCAGTTCGAACTCAGGGGCCGCAGAGTACTTC	CASSSNSGAAEYF
TRBV27	.	.	TRBJ1-5	TGTGCCAGCAGTTTATCTACTTACAGGAATCAGCCCCAGCATTTT	CASSLSTYRNQPQHF
TRBV15	.	TRBD2	TRBJ2-5	TGTGCCACCAGCAGGATAGCGGGGGTGGAGACCCAGTACTTC	CATSRIAGVETQYF
TRBV11-2	.	TRBD2	TRBJ2-5	TGTGCCAGCAGCCCGAGTCTTCTAGCGGGAGAAAATACGGAGACCCAGTACTTC	CASSPSLLAGENTETQYF
TRBV6-5	.	.	TRBJ1-1	TGTGCCAGCAACTCCGGGGGGGGTTGGGCTGAAGCTTTCTTT	CASNSGGGWAEAFF
TRBV5-1	.	.	TRBJ2-5	TGCGCCAGCAGCTTGGGGACGCTGGAAGAGACCCAGTACTTC	CASSLGTLEETQYF
TRBV20-1	.	.	TRBJ1-1	TGCAGTGCTAGTCCGGGACACATGAACACTGAAGCTTTCTTT	CSASPGHMNTEAFF
TRBV14	few	.	TRBJ1-1	TGTGCCAGCAGCCAATACATGAACACTGAAGCTTTCTTT	CASSQYMNTEAFF
TRBV18	few	.	TRBJ1-5	TGTGCCAGCTCACCAAGGCGGGATAGCAATCAGCCCCAGCATTTT	CASSPRRDSNQPQHF
TRBV19	.	.	TRBJ2-7	TGTGCCAGTAGTATAGGAGCAGGGAGAACCTACGAGCAGTACTTC	CASSIGAGRTYEQYF
TRBV19	.	TRBD1	TRBJ1-5	TGTGCCAGTAGTAACAACAGGGGGCGTGGTCAGCCCCAGCATTTT	CASSNNRGRGQPQHF
TRBV5-1	.	.	TRBJ1-3	TGCGCCAGCAGCGGCGGCTCTGGAAACACCATATATTTT	CASSGGSGNTIYF
TRBV5-4	.	TRBD1	TRBJ2-2	TGTGCCAGCAGCTTGCCCCTGGGACAGGGGAACGGGGAGCTGTTTTTT	CASSLPLGQGNGELFF
TRBV28	.	TRBD1	TRBJ1-1	TGTGCCAGTCGAAACAGGGGGGTGAACACTGAAGCTTTCTTT	CASRNRGVNTEAFF